This T cell receptor beta chain comes out of a study of T cell responses to AZD1222 COVID-19 vaccine. Study-level points and caveats: Across the whole spike, CD4 TCRs peaked at regions 160-218 and 743-854. Nearly half of spike-specific TCRs reportedly target unmutated variant regions. Following two doses of AZD1222, Spike-specific TCR breadth and depth rose.

Libraries were prepared by immunoSEQ multiplex PCR; TCRdb keeps only in-frame clonotypes and omits some of them. The sample has about 42,000 clones, roughly 84% seen once. In regard to this clone: Its target is unknown.

CDR1 and CDR2 from the germline V gene are LNHDA and SQIVND (reference sequence). V gave up 4 bases and J gave up 6 bases, with 12 bases separating them. This CDR3 is 14 amino acids long. The sequence was obtained from an adult who received the AZD1222 COVID-19 vaccine. The material sequenced was peripheral blood, taken 28 days after the second AZD1222 dose. The chain has TRBV19 and TRBJ1-4; possibly TRBD1 for D (6 bases). The CDR3 DNA is TGTGCCAGTAGTACTCACGGGGGCGATGAAAAACTGTTTTTT. Its translation: CASSTHGGDEKLFF.